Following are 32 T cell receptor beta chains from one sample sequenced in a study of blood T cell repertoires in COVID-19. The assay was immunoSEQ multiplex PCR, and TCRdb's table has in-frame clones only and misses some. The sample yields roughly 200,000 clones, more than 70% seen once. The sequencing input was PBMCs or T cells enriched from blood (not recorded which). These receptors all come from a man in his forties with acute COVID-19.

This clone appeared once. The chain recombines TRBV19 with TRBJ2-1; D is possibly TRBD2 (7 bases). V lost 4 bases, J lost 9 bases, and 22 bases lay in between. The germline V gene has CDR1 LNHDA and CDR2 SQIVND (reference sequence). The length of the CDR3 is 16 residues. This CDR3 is CASSSLGGRVMVEQFF. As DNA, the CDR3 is TGTGCCAGTAGTAGTTTAGGGGGGAGGGTTATGGTTGAGCAGTTCTTC.

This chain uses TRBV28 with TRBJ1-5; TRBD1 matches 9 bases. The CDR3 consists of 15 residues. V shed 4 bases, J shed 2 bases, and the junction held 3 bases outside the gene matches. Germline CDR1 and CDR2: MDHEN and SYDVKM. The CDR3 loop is CASSSGTGRNQPQHF. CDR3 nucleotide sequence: TGTGCCAGCAGTTCTGGGACAGGGCGCAATCAGCCCCAGCATTTT.

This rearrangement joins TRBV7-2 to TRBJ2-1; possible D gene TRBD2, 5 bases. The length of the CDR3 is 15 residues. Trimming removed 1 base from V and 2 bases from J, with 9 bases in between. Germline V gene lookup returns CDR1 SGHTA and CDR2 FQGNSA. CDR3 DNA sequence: TGTGCCAGCAGCTTAGTAGCGCAGACCTACAATGAGCAGTTCTTC. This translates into CASSLVAQTYNEQFF.

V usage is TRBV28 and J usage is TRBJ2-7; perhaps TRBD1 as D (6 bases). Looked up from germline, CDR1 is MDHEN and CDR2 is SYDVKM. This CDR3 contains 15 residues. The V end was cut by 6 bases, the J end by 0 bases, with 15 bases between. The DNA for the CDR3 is TGTGCCAGCAGACAAGACAGGATTGTCTCCTACGAGCAGTACTTC. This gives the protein CASRQDRIVSYEQYF.

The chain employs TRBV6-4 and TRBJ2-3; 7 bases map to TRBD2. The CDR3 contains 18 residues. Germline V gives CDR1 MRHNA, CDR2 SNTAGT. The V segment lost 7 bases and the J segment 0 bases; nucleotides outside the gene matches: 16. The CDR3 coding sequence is TGTGCCAGCACCCCACCGGGACTACTAAATGCTAGCACAGATACGCAGTATTTT. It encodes CASTPPGLLNASTDTQYF.

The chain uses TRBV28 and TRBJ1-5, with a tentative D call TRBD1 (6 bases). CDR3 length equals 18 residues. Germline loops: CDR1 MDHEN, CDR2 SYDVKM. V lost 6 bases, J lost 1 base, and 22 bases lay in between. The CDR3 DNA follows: TGTGCCAGCAGATTTGAAGGGGGGGGCGGACTAAGCAATCAGCCCCAGCATTTT. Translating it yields CASRFEGGGGLSNQPQHF.

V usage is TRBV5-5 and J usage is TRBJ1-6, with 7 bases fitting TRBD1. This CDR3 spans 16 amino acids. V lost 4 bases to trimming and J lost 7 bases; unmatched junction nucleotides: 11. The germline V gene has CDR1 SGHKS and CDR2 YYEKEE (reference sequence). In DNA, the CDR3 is TGTGCCAGCAGCGTCAATTCCGGGACAGCAAATTCACCCCTCCACTTT. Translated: CASSVNSGTANSPLHF.

The CDR3 DNA follows: TGTGCCAGCAGCCCCGGGACAGGGACGTCGGTTAGGACCCTCCACTTT. Protein sequence: CASSPGTGTSVRTLHF. V and J are TRBV7-9 and TRBJ1-6, with 9 bases aligning to TRBD1. Germline V CDR1 and CDR2: SEHNR, FQNEAQ (reference sequence). There are 16 residues in the CDR3. Trimming took 5 bases from V and 14 from J; bases not matched to a gene: 16. Full variable domain (outside the CDR3, taken from reference TRBV7-9 and TRBJ1-6): DTGVSQNPRHKITKRGQNVTFRCDPISEHNRLYWYRQTLGQGPEFLTYFQNEAQLEKSRLLSDRFSAERPKGSFSTLEIQRTEQGDSAMYLCASSPGTGTSVRTLHFGNGTRLTVT.

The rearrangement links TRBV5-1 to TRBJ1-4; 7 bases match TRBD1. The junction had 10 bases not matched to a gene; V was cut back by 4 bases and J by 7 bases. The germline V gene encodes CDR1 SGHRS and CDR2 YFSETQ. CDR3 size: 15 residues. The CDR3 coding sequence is TGCGCCAGCAGCCGCGACGGTCAGGGGGGTGAAAAACTGTTTTTT. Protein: CASSRDGQGGEKLFF.

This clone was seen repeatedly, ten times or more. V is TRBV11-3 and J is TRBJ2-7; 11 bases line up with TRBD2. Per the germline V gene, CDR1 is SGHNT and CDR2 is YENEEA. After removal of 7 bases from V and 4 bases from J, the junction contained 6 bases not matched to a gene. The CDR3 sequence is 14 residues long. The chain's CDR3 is CASTRTSGSYEQYF. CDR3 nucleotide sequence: TGTGCCAGCACCCGAACTAGCGGGAGTTACGAGCAGTACTTC.

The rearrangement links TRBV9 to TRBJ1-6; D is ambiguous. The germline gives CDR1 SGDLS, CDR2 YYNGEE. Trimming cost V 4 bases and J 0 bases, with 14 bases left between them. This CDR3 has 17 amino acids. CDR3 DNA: TGTGCCAGCAGCTCGCGGCACCTTAGCTCCTATAATTCACCCCTCCACTTT. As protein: CASSSRHLSSYNSPLHF.

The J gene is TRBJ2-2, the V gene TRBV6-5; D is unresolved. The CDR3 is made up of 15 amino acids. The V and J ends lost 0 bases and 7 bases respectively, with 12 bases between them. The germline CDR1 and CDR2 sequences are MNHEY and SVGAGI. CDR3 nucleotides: TGTGCCAGCAGTTACTCGAGCCTGATCGGCGGGGAGCTGTTTTTT. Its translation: CASSYSSLIGGELFF.

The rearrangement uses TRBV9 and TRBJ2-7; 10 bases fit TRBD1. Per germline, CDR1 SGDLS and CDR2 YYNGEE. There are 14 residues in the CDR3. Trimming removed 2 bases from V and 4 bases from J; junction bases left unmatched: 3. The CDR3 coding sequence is TGTGCCAGCAGCGTTAGGGACAGGGGTTACGAGCAGTACTTC. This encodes CASSVRDRGYEQYF.

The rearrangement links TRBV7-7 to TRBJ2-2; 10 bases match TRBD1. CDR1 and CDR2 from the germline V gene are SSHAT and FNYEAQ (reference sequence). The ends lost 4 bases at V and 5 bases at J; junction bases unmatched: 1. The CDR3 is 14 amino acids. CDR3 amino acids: CASSWDRGTGELFF. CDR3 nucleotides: TGTGCCAGCAGCTGGGACAGGGGAACCGGGGAGCTGTTTTTT.

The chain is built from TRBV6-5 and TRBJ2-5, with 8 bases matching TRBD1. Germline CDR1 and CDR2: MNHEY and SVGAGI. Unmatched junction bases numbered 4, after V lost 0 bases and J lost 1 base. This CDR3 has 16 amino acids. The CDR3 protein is CASSYSGRGRQETQYF. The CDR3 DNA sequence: TGTGCCAGCAGTTACTCGGGCAGGGGGCGCCAAGAGACCCAGTACTTC.

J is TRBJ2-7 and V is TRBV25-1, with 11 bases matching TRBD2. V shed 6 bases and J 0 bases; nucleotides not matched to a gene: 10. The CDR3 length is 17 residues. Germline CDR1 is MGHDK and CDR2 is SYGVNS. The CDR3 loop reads CASSSWTSGPSSYEQYF. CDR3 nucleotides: TGTGCCAGCAGCTCGTGGACTAGCGGGCCAAGCTCCTACGAGCAGTACTTC.

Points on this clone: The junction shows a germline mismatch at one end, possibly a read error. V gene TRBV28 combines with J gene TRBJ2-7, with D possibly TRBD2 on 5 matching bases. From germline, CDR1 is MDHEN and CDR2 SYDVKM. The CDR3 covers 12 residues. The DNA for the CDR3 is TGTGCCAGCAGTTTAGGCTACTACGAGAGGGACTTC. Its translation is CASSLGYYERDF.

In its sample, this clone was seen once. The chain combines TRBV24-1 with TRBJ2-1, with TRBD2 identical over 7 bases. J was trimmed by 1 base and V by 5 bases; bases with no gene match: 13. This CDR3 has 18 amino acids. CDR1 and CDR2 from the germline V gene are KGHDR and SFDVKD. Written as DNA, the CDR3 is TGTGCCACCAGTGGAGGCGGGAGAGAACCAAGGTCCTACAATGAGCAGTTCTTC. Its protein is CATSGGGREPRSYNEQFF.

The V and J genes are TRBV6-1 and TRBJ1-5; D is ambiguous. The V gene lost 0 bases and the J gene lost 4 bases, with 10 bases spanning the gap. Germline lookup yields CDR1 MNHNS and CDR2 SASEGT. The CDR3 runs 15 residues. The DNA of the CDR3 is TGTGCCAGCAGTGAAGCAGGGAGGAATAATCAGCCCCAGCATTTT. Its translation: CASSEAGRNNQPQHF.

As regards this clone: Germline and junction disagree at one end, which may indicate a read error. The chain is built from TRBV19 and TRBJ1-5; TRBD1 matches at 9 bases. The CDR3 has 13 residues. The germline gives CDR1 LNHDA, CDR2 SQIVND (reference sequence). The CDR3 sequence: CASSADSRTGVDF. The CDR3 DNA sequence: TGTGCCAGTAGCGCCGATAGTCGGACAGGGGTGGATTTT.

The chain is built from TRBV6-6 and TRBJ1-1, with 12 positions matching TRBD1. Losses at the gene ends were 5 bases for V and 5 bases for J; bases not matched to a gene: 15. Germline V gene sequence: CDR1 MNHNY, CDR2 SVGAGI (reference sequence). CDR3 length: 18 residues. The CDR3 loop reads CASSLEAGTGGPRTEAFF. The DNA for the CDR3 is TGTGCCAGCAGTCTGGAAGCCGGGACAGGGGGCCCCCGGACTGAAGCTTTCTTT.

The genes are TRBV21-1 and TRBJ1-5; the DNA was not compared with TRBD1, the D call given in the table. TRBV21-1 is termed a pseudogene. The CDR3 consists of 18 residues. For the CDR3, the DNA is TGTGCCAGCAGCTCCGTGGGCAGGGGATTTCTGAGCAATCAGCCCCAGCATTTT. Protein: CASSSVGRGFLSNQPQHF.

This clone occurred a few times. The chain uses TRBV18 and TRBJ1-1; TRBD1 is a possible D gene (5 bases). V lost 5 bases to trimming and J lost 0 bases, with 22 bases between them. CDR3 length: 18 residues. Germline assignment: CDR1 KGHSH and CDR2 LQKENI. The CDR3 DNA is TGTGCCAGCTCATCTAGACCTTGGGAGGGGCGGTTGAACACTGAAGCTTTCTTT. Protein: CASSSRPWEGRLNTEAFF.

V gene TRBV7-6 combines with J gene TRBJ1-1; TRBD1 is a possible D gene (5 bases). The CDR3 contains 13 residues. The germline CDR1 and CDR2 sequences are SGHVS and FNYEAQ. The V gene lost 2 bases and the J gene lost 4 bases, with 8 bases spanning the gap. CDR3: CASSLKRGTEAFF. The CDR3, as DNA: TGTGCCAGCAGCTTAAAAAGGGGCACTGAAGCTTTCTTT.

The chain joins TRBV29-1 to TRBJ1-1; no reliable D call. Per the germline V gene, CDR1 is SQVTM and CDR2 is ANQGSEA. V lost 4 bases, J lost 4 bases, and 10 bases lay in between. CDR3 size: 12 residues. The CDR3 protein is CSVAQTGTEAFF. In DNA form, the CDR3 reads TGCAGCGTTGCCCAGACTGGCACTGAAGCTTTCTTT.

The CDR3 loop reads CASSPPGGGVSYNEQFF. CDR3 in DNA: TGTGCCAGCTCACCACCGGGAGGGGGAGTTAGCTACAATGAGCAGTTCTTC. This chain connects TRBV18 to TRBJ2-1; tentatively, D is TRBD2 (7 bases). Germline CDR1 reads KGHSH; CDR2 reads LQKENI. Trimming removed 0 bases from V and 3 bases from J, with 15 bases in between. This CDR3 contains 17 residues.

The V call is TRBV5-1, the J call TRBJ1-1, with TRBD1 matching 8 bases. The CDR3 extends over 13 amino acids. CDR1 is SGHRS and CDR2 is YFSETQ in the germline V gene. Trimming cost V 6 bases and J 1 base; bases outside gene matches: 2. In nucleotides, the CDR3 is TGCGCCAGCAAGGGGACAGGGAACACTGAAGCTTTCTTT. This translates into CASKGTGNTEAFF.

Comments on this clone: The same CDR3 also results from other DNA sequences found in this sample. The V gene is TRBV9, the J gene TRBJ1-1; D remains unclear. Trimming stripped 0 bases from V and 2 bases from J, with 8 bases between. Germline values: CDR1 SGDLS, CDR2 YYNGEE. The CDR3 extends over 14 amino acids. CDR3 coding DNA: TGTGCCAGCAGCGTAGGTTCGGGAAACACTGAAGCTTTCTTT. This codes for CASSVGSGNTEAFF.

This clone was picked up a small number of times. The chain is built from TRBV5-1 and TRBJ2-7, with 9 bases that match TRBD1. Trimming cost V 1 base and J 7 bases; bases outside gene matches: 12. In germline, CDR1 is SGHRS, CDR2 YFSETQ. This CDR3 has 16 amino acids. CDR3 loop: CASSLLSDRGLWEQYF. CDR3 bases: TGCGCCAGCAGCTTGTTGTCGGACAGGGGCCTCTGGGAGCAGTACTTC.

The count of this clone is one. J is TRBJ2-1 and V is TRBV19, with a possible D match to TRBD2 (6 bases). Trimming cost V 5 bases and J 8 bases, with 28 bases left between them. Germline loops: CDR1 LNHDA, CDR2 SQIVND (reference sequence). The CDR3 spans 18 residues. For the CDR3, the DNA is TGTGCCAGTAGTTCTGACCCTGATCCCCGGCCAAGGAGGGATGAGCAGTTCTTC. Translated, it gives CASSSDPDPRPRRDEQFF.

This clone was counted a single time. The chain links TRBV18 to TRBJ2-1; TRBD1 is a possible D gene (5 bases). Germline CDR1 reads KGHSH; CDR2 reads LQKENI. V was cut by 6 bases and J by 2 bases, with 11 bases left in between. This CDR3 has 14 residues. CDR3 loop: CASSLTATYNEQFF. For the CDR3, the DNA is TGTGCCAGCTCCCTGACAGCCACCTACAATGAGCAGTTCTTC.

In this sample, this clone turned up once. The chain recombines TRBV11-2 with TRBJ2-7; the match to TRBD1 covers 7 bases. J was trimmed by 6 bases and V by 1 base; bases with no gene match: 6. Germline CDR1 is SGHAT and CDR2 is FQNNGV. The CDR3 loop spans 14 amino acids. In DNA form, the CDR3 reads TGTGCCAGCAGCTTAGCAAAGGACAGGCGCGAGCAGTACTTC. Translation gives CASSLAKDRREQYF.